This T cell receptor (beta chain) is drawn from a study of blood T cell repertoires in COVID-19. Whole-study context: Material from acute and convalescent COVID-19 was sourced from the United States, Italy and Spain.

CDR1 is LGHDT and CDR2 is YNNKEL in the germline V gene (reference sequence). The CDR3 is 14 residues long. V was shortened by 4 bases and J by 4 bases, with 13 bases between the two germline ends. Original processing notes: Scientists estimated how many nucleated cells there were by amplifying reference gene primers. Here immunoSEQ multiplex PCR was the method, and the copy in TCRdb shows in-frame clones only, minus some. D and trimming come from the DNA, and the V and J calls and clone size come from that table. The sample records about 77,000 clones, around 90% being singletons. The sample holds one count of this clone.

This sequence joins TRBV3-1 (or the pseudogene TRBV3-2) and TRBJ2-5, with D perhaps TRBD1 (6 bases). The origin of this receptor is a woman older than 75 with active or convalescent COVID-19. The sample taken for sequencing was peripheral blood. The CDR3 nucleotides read TGTGCCAGCAGCCCGCGACAGGCCCGAGAGACCCAGTACTTC. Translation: CASSPRQARETQYF.